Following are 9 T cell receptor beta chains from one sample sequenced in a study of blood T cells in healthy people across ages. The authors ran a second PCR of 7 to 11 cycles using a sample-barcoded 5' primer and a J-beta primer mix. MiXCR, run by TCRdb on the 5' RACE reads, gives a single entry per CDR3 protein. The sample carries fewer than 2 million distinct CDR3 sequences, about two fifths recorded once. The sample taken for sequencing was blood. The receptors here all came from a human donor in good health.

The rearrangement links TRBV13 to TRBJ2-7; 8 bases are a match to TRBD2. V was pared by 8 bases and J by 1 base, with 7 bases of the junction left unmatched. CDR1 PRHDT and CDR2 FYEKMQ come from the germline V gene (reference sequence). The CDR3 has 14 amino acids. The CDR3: CASGLTSASYEQYF. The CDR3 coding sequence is TGTGCCAGCGGCCTGACTAGCGCGTCCTACGAGCAGTACTTC.

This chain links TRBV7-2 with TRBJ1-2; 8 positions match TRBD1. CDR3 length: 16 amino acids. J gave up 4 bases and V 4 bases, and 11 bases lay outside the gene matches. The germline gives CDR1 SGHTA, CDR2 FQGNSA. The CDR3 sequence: CASSSSQGALGYGYTF. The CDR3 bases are TGTGCCAGCAGCTCGAGTCAGGGGGCGCTAGGCTATGGCTACACCTTC.

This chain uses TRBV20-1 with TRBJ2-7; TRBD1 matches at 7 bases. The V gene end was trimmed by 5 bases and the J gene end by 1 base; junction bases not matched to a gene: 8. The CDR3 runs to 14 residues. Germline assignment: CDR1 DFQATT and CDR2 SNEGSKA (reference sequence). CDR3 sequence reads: CSAPSKQGSYEQYF. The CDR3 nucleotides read TGCAGTGCTCCAAGCAAACAGGGGTCCTACGAGCAGTACTTC.

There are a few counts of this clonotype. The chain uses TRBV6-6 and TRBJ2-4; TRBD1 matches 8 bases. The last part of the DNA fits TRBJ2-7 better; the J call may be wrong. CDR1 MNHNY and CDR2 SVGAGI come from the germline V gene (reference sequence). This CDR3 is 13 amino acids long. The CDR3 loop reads CASSSRTGGEQYF. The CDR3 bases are TGTGCCAGCAGTTCGCGTACAGGGGGCGAGCAGTACTTC.

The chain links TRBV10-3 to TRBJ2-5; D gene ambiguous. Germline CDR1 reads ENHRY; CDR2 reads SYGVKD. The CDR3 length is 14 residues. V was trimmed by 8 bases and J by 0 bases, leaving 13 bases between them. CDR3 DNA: TGTGCCATCGGAGACCGTGACCACCAAGAGACCCAGTACTTC. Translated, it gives CAIGDRDHQETQYF.

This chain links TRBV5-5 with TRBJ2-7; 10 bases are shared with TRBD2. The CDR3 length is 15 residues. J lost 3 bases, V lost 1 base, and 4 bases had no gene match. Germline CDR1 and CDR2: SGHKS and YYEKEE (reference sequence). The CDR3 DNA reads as TGTGCCAGCAGCTTGTGGGGACTAGCGAACTACGAGCAGTACTTC. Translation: CASSLWGLANYEQYF.

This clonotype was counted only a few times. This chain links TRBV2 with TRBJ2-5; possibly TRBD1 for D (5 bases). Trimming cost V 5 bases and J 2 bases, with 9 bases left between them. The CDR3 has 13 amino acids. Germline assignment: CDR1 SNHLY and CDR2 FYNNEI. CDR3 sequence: CASSWGEQETQYF. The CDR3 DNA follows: TGTGCCAGCAGTTGGGGCGAACAAGAGACCCAGTACTTC.

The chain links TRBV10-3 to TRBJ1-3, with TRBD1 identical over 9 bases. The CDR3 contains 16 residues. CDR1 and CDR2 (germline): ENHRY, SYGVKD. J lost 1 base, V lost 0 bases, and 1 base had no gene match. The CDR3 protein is CAISESGTGSGNTIYF. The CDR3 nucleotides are TGTGCCATCAGTGAGTCAGGGACAGGGTCTGGAAACACCATATATTTT.

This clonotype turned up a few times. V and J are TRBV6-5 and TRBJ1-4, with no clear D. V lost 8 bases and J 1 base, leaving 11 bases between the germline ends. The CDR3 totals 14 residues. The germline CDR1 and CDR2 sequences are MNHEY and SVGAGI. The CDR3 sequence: CASGSLRTNEKLFF. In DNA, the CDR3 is TGTGCCAGCGGTTCCTTGAGAACTAATGAAAAACTGTTTTTT.